These 30 T cell receptor beta chains share one sample of origin, sequenced in a study of Ad26.COV2.S vaccination and SARS-CoV-2 variants. Sequencing was performed with immunoSEQ multiplex PCR; in TCRdb, only in-frame clones are kept and a portion is missing. Among a few hundred thousand clones listed, about 90% were seen once. Treatment described: 15 to 20 received Ad26.COV2.S at low or high dose, single or two shots; about 5 received placebo; per-sample allocation not given. It was on day 63 after the first vaccine or placebo injection that samples were taken. Sequenced material: peripheral blood, taken in a trial of Ad26.COV2.S vaccine versus placebo. Receptors originate from a person aged 18-60 years who received the Ad26.COV2.S COVID-19 vaccine or a placebo.

The chain employs TRBV6-6 and TRBJ2-7; D might be TRBD2 (5 bases). Per germline, CDR1 MNHNY and CDR2 SVGAGI (reference sequence). V shed 6 bases and J shed 2 bases, with 11 bases lying between them. The CDR3 is made up of 13 amino acids. As DNA, the CDR3 is TGTGCCAGCAGGCCCGGAGGCCCCTACGAGCAGTACTTC. Residues: CASRPGGPYEQYF.

The V gene is TRBV27, the J gene TRBJ2-2; 11 nucleotides line up with TRBD2. The ends lost 7 bases at V and 1 base at J; junction bases unmatched: 8. Germline V gene sequence: CDR1 MNHEY, CDR2 SMNVEV (reference sequence). The CDR3 has 17 residues. The DNA of the CDR3 is TGTGCCAGCACCTCACCCGGACTAGCGGGGAACACCGGGGAGCTGTTTTTT. Protein product: CASTSPGLAGNTGELFF.

V usage is TRBV11-2 and J usage is TRBJ1-1, with unresolved D. Looked up from germline, CDR1 is SGHAT and CDR2 is FQNNGV. V was clipped by 0 bases and J by 2 bases, with 4 bases between them. The CDR3 runs to 13 residues. The CDR3 loop is CASSLDGNTEAFF. As DNA, the CDR3 is TGTGCCAGCAGCTTAGACGGAAACACTGAAGCTTTCTTT.

The J gene is TRBJ2-7, the V gene TRBV28; 7 bases agree with TRBD1. Germline loops: CDR1 MDHEN, CDR2 SYDVKM. CDR3 size: 13 residues. The junction had 9 bases not matched to a gene; V was cut back by 4 bases and J by 9 bases. The CDR3 DNA reads TGTGCCAGCAGTTCCGGGACAGCTATCGTGCAGTACTTC. As protein: CASSSGTAIVQYF. Looking up the rest from reference TRBV28 and TRBJ2-7 gives the full variable domain: DVKVTQSSRYLVKRTGEKVFLECVQDMDHENMFWYRQDPGLGLRLIYFSYDVKMKEKGDIPEGYSVSREKKERFSLILESASTNQTSMYLCASSSGTAIVQYFGPGTRLTVT.

The rearrangement uses TRBV7-3 and TRBJ2-6, with 9 positions matching TRBD2. Germline V lookup: CDR1 SGHTA, CDR2 FQGTGA. The V gene end was trimmed by 4 bases and the J gene end by 1 base; junction bases not matched to a gene: 5. CDR3 length: 17 amino acids. The CDR3 region has the DNA TGTGCCAGCAGCTCTACTAGCGGGCCTTCTGGGGCCAACGTCCTGACTTTC. Translated, it gives CASSSTSGPSGANVLTF.

The rearrangement joins TRBV5-1 to TRBJ2-5, with TRBD2 matching 7 bases. The germline gives CDR1 SGHRS, CDR2 YFSETQ. The trim removed 3 bases at V and 1 base at J, leaving 6 bases unmatched. The CDR3 is 15 amino acids. The CDR3 here is CASSWGGSSQETQYF. CDR3 in DNA: TGCGCCAGCAGCTGGGGGGGGTCCTCCCAAGAGACCCAGTACTTC. The variable domain in full, with the rest retrieved from reference TRBV5-1 and TRBJ2-5, is KAGVTQTPRYLIKTRGQQVTLSCSPISGHRSVSWYQQTPGQGLQFLFEYFSETQRNKGNFPGRFSGRQFSNSRSEMNVSTLELGDSALYLCASSWGGSSQETQYFGPGTRLLVL.

V usage is TRBV7-9 and J usage is TRBJ1-2; D unresolved. Germline loops: CDR1 SEHNR, CDR2 FQNEAQ (reference sequence). There are 15 residues in the CDR3. V gave up 1 base and J gave up 2 bases, with 11 bases separating them. CDR3: CASSLDRGWNYGYTF. The CDR3 DNA sequence: TGTGCCAGCAGCTTAGATCGGGGTTGGAACTATGGCTACACCTTC.

The rearrangement joins TRBV20-1 to TRBJ2-1, with no clear D. The germline CDR1 and CDR2 sequences are DFQATT and SNEGSKA (reference sequence). The CDR3 covers 13 residues. With 3 bases removed from V and 4 bases from J, the gap between germline ends came to 10 bases. The CDR3 is CSASSPEYNEQFF. The CDR3 DNA follows: TGCAGTGCTAGTAGCCCCGAGTACAATGAGCAGTTCTTC.

Comments on this clone: Distinct nucleotide sequences in the sample also encode this CDR3. V gene TRBV5-4 combines with J gene TRBJ2-1; 7 nucleotides align to TRBD1. This CDR3 region has 13 residues. Germline loops: CDR1 SGHNT, CDR2 YYREEE (reference sequence). With 2 bases clipped from V and 7 bases from J, the junction kept 3 bases outside the gene matches. The CDR3 loop is CASSFGTANEQFF. CDR3 nucleotides: TGTGCCAGCAGCTTTGGGACAGCGAATGAGCAGTTCTTC.

V is TRBV19 and J is TRBJ1-2, with D possibly being TRBD1 (6 bases). The germline V gene has CDR1 LNHDA and CDR2 SQIVND (reference sequence). This CDR3 spans 15 amino acids. V lost 10 bases to trimming and J lost 5 bases, with 23 bases between them. CDR3 in DNA: TGTGCCACCCAAGGAAGGGGGGGCGCGTATTATGGCTACACCTTC. Translation gives CATQGRGGAYYGYTF.

The chain employs TRBV11-2 and TRBJ2-1; tentatively, D is TRBD2 (5 bases). Germline assignment: CDR1 SGHAT and CDR2 FQNNGV. The CDR3 is 14 amino acids. Trimming left V 1 base short and J 9 bases short, with 13 bases between. CDR3 in DNA: TGTGCCAGCAGCTTAGTACTAGTGGCAGTTGAGCAGTTCTTC. Its translation is CASSLVLVAVEQFF.

Regarding this clone: At one of its ends the junction is not consistent with the germline gene, which may arise from a read error. This chain joins TRBV7-7 and TRBJ2-1; D may be TRBD2 (5 bases). CDR1 and CDR2 from the germline V gene are SSHAT and FNYEAQ (reference sequence). The CDR3 contains 14 residues. The CDR3 nucleotides are TGTGCTAGCAGCCTTCTCGGCCGACGGGGTGAGCAGTTCTTC. Protein sequence: CASSLLGRRGEQFF.

The chain has TRBV24-1 and TRBJ2-7, with TRBD1 identical over 7 bases. V lost 3 bases, J lost 0 bases, and 10 bases stayed unmatched. Looked up from germline, CDR1 is KGHDR and CDR2 is SFDVKD. This CDR3 has 17 residues. The CDR3 protein is CATSDPWDSLSSYEQYF. The CDR3 DNA sequence: TGTGCCACCAGTGATCCCTGGGACAGCCTTAGCTCCTACGAGCAGTACTTC.

The chain carries TRBV27 and TRBJ2-2, with 7 bases matching TRBD1. Looked up from germline, CDR1 is MNHEY and CDR2 is SMNVEV (reference sequence). The CDR3 has 14 residues. The ends lost 8 bases at V and 4 bases at J; junction bases unmatched: 7. Here the CDR3 DNA reads TGTGCCAGCGCTAAGGGGGCGGCCACCGGGGAGCTGTTTTTT. Protein product: CASAKGAATGELFF.

This chain connects TRBV9 to TRBJ2-7, with D perhaps matching TRBD2 (5 bases). CDR1 and CDR2 from the germline V gene are SGDLS and YYNGEE. This CDR3 is built from 13 residues. The V and J ends lost 1 base and 4 bases respectively, with 9 bases between them. CDR3 DNA: TGTGCCAGCAGCGTAAAGACGGGGTACGAGCAGTACTTC. It codes for CASSVKTGYEQYF. The full variable domain, with the rest looked up from reference TRBV9 and TRBJ2-7, is DSGVTQTPKHLITATGQRVTLRCSPRSGDLSVYWYQQSLDQGLQFLIQYYNGEERAKGNILERFSAQQFPDLHSELNLSSLELGDSALYFCASSVKTGYEQYFGPGTRLTVT.

This clone has only one observation. The chain combines TRBV7-8 with TRBJ2-1; 13 bases fit TRBD2. The CDR3 has 17 amino acids. J gave up 6 bases and V 1 base, and 6 bases lay outside the gene matches. Germline V CDR1 and CDR2: SGHVS, FQNEAQ. The CDR3 region has the DNA TGTGCCAGCAGCTTAGAACTAGCGGGAGGGCCGGGCAATGAGCAGTTCTTC. It specifies CASSLELAGGPGNEQFF.

This sequence joins TRBV11-1 and TRBJ1-6; no clear D. The CDR3 runs to 12 residues. Germline V CDR1 and CDR2: SGHAT, FQDESV (reference sequence). The V end was cut by 0 bases, the J end by 8 bases, with 2 bases between. The CDR3 protein is CASSLADSPLHF. For the CDR3, the DNA is TGTGCCAGCAGCTTAGCGGATTCACCCCTCCACTTT.

This sequence joins TRBV6-2 or TRBV6-3 and TRBJ2-1, with 12 bases that match TRBD2. V gave up 3 bases and J gave up 6 bases; unmatched junction bases: 18. This CDR3 is 20 amino acids long. Germline V gives CDR1 MNHEY, CDR2 SVGEGT. CDR3 loop: CASSYPFPPILAGGGNEQFF. DNA of the CDR3: TGTGCCAGCAGTTATCCGTTTCCCCCAATTCTAGCGGGAGGGGGCAATGAGCAGTTCTTC.

The V call is TRBV2, the J call TRBJ2-1; 7 bases line up with TRBD1. The length of the CDR3 is 15 residues. Looked up from germline, CDR1 is SNHLY and CDR2 is FYNNEI. After removal of 4 bases from V and 9 bases from J, the junction contained 12 bases not matched to a gene. The CDR3 is CASSVEKGGRGEQFF. The CDR3, as DNA: TGTGCCAGCAGTGTAGAAAAAGGGGGCAGGGGTGAGCAGTTCTTC.

This chain joins TRBV6-5 and TRBJ1-6; unclear D gene. Germline V gene sequence: CDR1 MNHEY, CDR2 SVGAGI. With 0 bases removed from V and 8 bases from J, the gap between germline ends came to 11 bases. The CDR3 length is 15 residues. Here the CDR3 DNA reads TGTGCCAGCAGTTACTCGGGTGCCCCAGATTCACCCCTCCACTTT. It translates to CASSYSGAPDSPLHF.

V and J are TRBV7-8 and TRBJ1-2, with 8 bases fitting TRBD1. The CDR3 spans 15 residues. The V and J ends lost 5 bases and 1 base, in that order; junction bases with no gene match: 6. CDR1 is SGHVS and CDR2 is FQNEAQ in the germline V gene. The CDR3 sequence is CASSVGQGSNYGYTF. The CDR3 DNA follows: TGTGCCAGCAGCGTCGGACAGGGCAGTAACTATGGCTACACCTTC.

The chain has TRBV29-1 and TRBJ2-1; D ambiguous. V was cut by 6 bases and J by 3 bases, with 6 bases left in between. Germline CDR1 reads SQVTM; CDR2 reads ANQGSEA. This CDR3 has 11 amino acids. The CDR3 here is CSVLDYNEQFF. The CDR3 region has the DNA TGCAGCGTCCTAGACTACAATGAGCAGTTCTTC.

J is TRBJ1-3 and V is TRBV5-6; unclear D gene. Trimming removed 0 bases at V and 2 bases at J, with 6 bases between. Per germline, CDR1 SGHDT and CDR2 YYEEEE. The CDR3 is 14 amino acids. CDR3 residues: CASSLEGTGNTIYF. CDR3 nucleotide sequence: TGTGCCAGCAGCTTGGAGGGAACTGGAAACACCATATATTTT.

The gene calls are TRBV24-1 and TRBJ2-5; possibly TRBD1 for D (6 bases). V lost 5 bases and J 5 bases, leaving 23 bases between the germline ends. CDR3 length: 17 amino acids. Germline V CDR1 and CDR2: KGHDR, SFDVKD. CDR3: CATSGRTGKDRRETQYF. The CDR3 coding sequence is TGTGCCACCAGTGGTCGTACAGGGAAGGACCGACGGGAGACCCAGTACTTC.

V is TRBV28 and J is TRBJ1-5; tentatively, D is TRBD1 (5 bases). Trimming shortened V by 6 bases and J by 5 bases, and 20 bases separated the two germline ends. This CDR3 is built from 16 residues. The germline gives CDR1 MDHEN, CDR2 SYDVKM. This chain's CDR3 is CASRVSEGRVDQPQHF. In DNA, the CDR3 is TGTGCCAGCAGAGTTTCGGAGGGCAGGGTGGATCAGCCCCAGCATTTT.

V usage is TRBV4-2 and J usage is TRBJ2-7, with 7 bases that match TRBD1. The CDR3 has 15 residues. V was pared by 2 bases and J by 3 bases, with 7 bases of the junction left unmatched. Germline CDR1 is LGHNA and CDR2 is YNFKEQ. CDR3 loop: CASSQTGTDDYEQYF. CDR3 DNA: TGTGCCAGCAGCCAAACCGGGACAGACGACTACGAGCAGTACTTC.

This clone was counted once. The chain couples TRBV7-3 to TRBJ1-5, with 8 positions matching TRBD1. Germline-derived CDR1 and CDR2 are SGHTA and FQGTGA. The CDR3 runs to 14 residues. V lost 4 bases and J lost 2; bases outside the gene matches: 1. Written as DNA, the CDR3 is TGTGCCAGCAGCTGGGGACAGGGCAATCAGCCCCAGCATTTT. It is translated as CASSWGQGNQPQHF. The entire variable domain, with the rest obtained from reference TRBV7-3 and TRBJ1-5, is as follows: GAGVSQTPSNKVTEKGKYVELRCDPISGHTALYWYRQSLGQGPEFLIYFQGTGAADDSGLPNDRFFAVRPEGSVSTLKIQRTERGDSAVYLCASSWGQGNQPQHFGDGTRLSIL.

The rearrangement joins TRBV27 to TRBJ2-7; 9 bases fit TRBD1. CDR1 MNHEY and CDR2 SMNVEV come from the germline V gene (reference sequence). J lost 1 base, V lost 9 bases, and 7 bases had no gene match. The CDR3 sequence is 14 residues long. As DNA, the CDR3 is TGTGCCAGTACAGGGGGGACAGGGTCCTACGAGCAGTACTTC. Amino acid sequence: CASTGGTGSYEQYF.

A single count supports this clone. The chain joins TRBV5-1 to TRBJ2-7; 10 bases are a match to TRBD1. The junction had 9 bases not matched to a gene; V was cut back by 4 bases and J by 5 bases. This CDR3 contains 15 residues. Germline V gene data show CDR1 as SGHRS and CDR2 as YFSETQ. DNA for the CDR3: TGCGCCAGCAGCGAGGGGACAGGGGATATGGACGAGCAGTACTTC. Its protein is CASSEGTGDMDEQYF.

The rearrangement links TRBV24-1 to TRBJ2-3, with 10 bases identical to TRBD2. The CDR3 covers 14 residues. V lost 4 bases and J lost 8; bases outside the gene matches: 5. Germline CDR1 is KGHDR and CDR2 is SFDVKD. CDR3 in amino acids: CATSETLAGATQYF. In DNA form, the CDR3 reads TGTGCCACCAGTGAAACCCTAGCGGGAGCTACGCAGTATTTT.